This entry lists 8 T cell receptor beta chains sequenced from one sample in a study of blood T cell repertoires in COVID-19. Assay used: immunoSEQ multiplex PCR; TCRdb lists only in-frame clones, some missing. The table includes roughly 100,000 clones, 76% detected once. Specimen: peripheral blood. The receptors come from a man aged 80 or over with COVID-19, enrolled during active disease.

This rearrangement joins TRBV5-1 to TRBJ2-7, with a possible D match to TRBD1 (5 bases). The CDR3 is 12 residues long. V was pared by 0 bases and J by 5 bases, with 6 bases between. Germline assignment: CDR1 SGHRS and CDR2 YFSETQ. The CDR3 DNA reads TGCGCCAGCAGCTTGGCAGGGCACGAGCAGTACTTC. Encoded protein: CASSLAGHEQYF.

The CDR3 protein is CASSSRDNFLSPEAFF. The CDR3 DNA sequence: TGTGCCAGCAGTTCCCGGGACAACTTCTTGAGTCCTGAAGCTTTCTTT. The rearrangement joins TRBV6-5 to TRBJ1-1; weak D call: TRBD1 (6 bases). The CDR3 is 16 residues long. Deletions cut 4 bases from V and 6 bases from J, with 21 bases between. CDR1 is MNHEY, CDR2 SVGAGI, per germline.

This sequence joins TRBV7-9 and TRBJ2-3; 12 positions match TRBD2. Germline V gene lookup returns CDR1 SEHNR and CDR2 FQNEAQ (reference sequence). This CDR3 has 15 amino acids. V dropped 5 bases and J dropped 4; count of bases not matched to a gene: 4. In nucleotides, the CDR3 is TGTGCCAGCAGCCCGACTAGCGGGAGTCCAGATACGCAGTATTTT. It is translated as CASSPTSGSPDTQYF.

V gene TRBV5-1 combines with J gene TRBJ2-2; 9 bases align to TRBD1. Trimming took 2 bases from V and 4 from J; bases not matched to a gene: 6. The CDR3 loop spans 16 amino acids. The germline V gene has CDR1 SGHRS and CDR2 YFSETQ. CDR3 region: CASSFPGQGVTGELFF. The CDR3 DNA reads TGCGCCAGCAGCTTTCCGGGACAGGGCGTCACCGGGGAGCTGTTTTTT.

V usage is TRBV20-1 and J usage is TRBJ1-6; no clear D. Per germline, CDR1 DFQATT and CDR2 SNEGSKA (reference sequence). Trimming cost V 3 bases and J 7 bases, with 13 bases left between them. This CDR3 is built from 14 residues. CDR3 protein: CSASKRGVNSPLHF. DNA for the CDR3: TGCAGTGCTAGTAAACGGGGAGTGAATTCACCCCTCCACTTT.

The chain has TRBV28 and TRBJ1-5; D is undetermined. The CDR3 is 15 amino acids. Germline CDR1 reads MDHEN; CDR2 reads SYDVKM. The V end was cut by 6 bases, the J end by 0 bases, with 12 bases between. The CDR3 here is CASRLVNYSNQPQHF. Written as DNA, the CDR3 is TGTGCCAGCAGGTTAGTGAACTATAGCAATCAGCCCCAGCATTTT.

The J gene is TRBJ1-1, the V gene TRBV7-9, with 7 bases fitting TRBD1. Germline values: CDR1 SEHNR, CDR2 FQNEAQ (reference sequence). The junction had 11 bases not matched to a gene; V was cut back by 5 bases and J by 5 bases. This CDR3 region has 15 residues. The CDR3: CASSLGTAFGTEAFF. DNA for the CDR3: TGTGCCAGCAGCCTCGGGACAGCTTTTGGAACTGAAGCTTTCTTT. Together with reference TRBV7-9 and TRBJ1-1, the CDR3 gives the full variable domain: DTGVSQNPRHKITKRGQNVTFRCDPISEHNRLYWYRQTLGQGPEFLTYFQNEAQLEKSRLLSDRFSAERPKGSFSTLEIQRTEQGDSAMYLCASSLGTAFGTEAFFGQGTRLTVV.

This clone was counted a few times. This chain uses TRBV6-1 with TRBJ1-3; a weak D match, TRBD1 (6 bases). The V end was cut by 6 bases, the J end by 2 bases, with 14 bases between. Germline V CDR1 and CDR2: MNHNS, SASEGT. CDR3 length equals 15 residues. CDR3 loop: CASSLPTGTGNTIYF. The CDR3, as DNA: TGTGCCAGCAGCCTCCCCACAGGGACTGGAAACACCATATATTTT.